The rows below give T cell receptor beta chains drawn from one sample of a study of blood T cell repertoires in COVID-19. Assay: immunoSEQ multiplex PCR; the TCRdb copy retains only in-frame clones and omits some. The table has 120,000 or so clones, around 83% seen once. Sequencing was carried out using peripheral blood. The receptors stem from an elderly man with active or convalescent COVID-19. Both conserved end residues are part of each CDR3. The order of the fields is V gene, clone size, D gene, J gene, CDR3 protein, CDR3 DNA. D genes are given only for firm matches. Clone size is shown for a subset of rows, as once, few, many or a class of expanded clone.

V gene: TRBV7-2; clone size: few; D gene: TRBD2; J gene: TRBJ2-7; CDR3 protein: CASSPPGLAGPYEQYF; CDR3 DNA: TGTGCCAGCAGCCCCCCGGGACTAGCGGGGCCCTACGAGCAGTACTTC
V gene: TRBV19; clone size: few; D gene: TRBD1; J gene: TRBJ1-5; CDR3 protein: CASSPGDRGHQPQHF; CDR3 DNA: TGTGCCAGTAGCCCTGGGGACAGGGGGCATCAGCCCCAGCATTTT
V gene: TRBV12-3/TRBV12-4; clone size: NA; D gene: NA; J gene: TRBJ2-3; CDR3 protein: CASSAQGPDTQYF; CDR3 DNA: TGTGCCAGCAGTGCGCAGGGCCCTGATACGCAGTATTTT
V gene: TRBV2; clone size: NA; D gene: NA; J gene: TRBJ1-3; CDR3 protein: CASNGQGSGNTIYF; CDR3 DNA: TGTGCCAGCAATGGGCAGGGATCCGGAAACACCATATATTTT
V gene: TRBV4-2; clone size: few; D gene: NA; J gene: TRBJ1-4; CDR3 protein: CASSQDHRGGTEKLFF; CDR3 DNA: TGTGCCAGCAGCCAAGATCACCGGGGGGGTACTGAAAAACTGTTTTTT
V gene: TRBV6-2/TRBV6-3; clone size: NA; D gene: TRBD1; J gene: TRBJ1-1; CDR3 protein: CASSYHRDRNTEAFF; CDR3 DNA: TGTGCCAGCAGTTACCACCGGGACAGAAACACTGAAGCTTTCTTT
V gene: TRBV15; clone size: NA; D gene: TRBD2; J gene: TRBJ2-3; CDR3 protein: CATSRGPSRGGVTSRADTQYF; CDR3 DNA: TGTGCCACCAGCAGGGGGCCCTCGCGCGGGGGGGTAACCTCGCGCGCAGATACGCAGTATTTT
V gene: TRBV6-6; clone size: NA; D gene: TRBD1; J gene: TRBJ1-4; CDR3 protein: CASSQTGTGTEKLFF; CDR3 DNA: TGTGCCAGCAGTCAAACCGGGACAGGGACTGAAAAACTGTTTTTT
V gene: TRBV18; clone size: NA; D gene: NA; J gene: TRBJ2-1; CDR3 protein: CASSHIVQVLRNEQFF; CDR3 DNA: TGTGCCAGCTCCCATATCGTGCAGGTTTTAAGGAATGAGCAGTTCTTC
V gene: TRBV10-3; clone size: NA; D gene: TRBD1; J gene: TRBJ2-7; CDR3 protein: CAISGIGTGSYEQYF; CDR3 DNA: TGTGCCATCAGTGGGATCGGGACAGGATCCTACGAGCAGTACTTC
V gene: TRBV6-5; clone size: NA; D gene: NA; J gene: TRBJ1-4; CDR3 protein: CASRKLTSTNEKLFF; CDR3 DNA: TGTGCCAGCAGAAAATTGACATCAACTAATGAAAAACTGTTTTTT
V gene: TRBV6-1; clone size: NA; D gene: NA; J gene: TRBJ1-2; CDR3 protein: CASSEARGYTF; CDR3 DNA: TGTGCCAGCAGTGAAGCGCGGGGCTACACCTTC
V gene: TRBV5-1; clone size: NA; D gene: TRBD1; J gene: TRBJ1-3; CDR3 protein: CASSYGQGANTIYF; CDR3 DNA: TGCGCCAGCAGTTATGGACAGGGGGCGAACACCATATATTTT
V gene: TRBV28; clone size: NA; D gene: NA; J gene: TRBJ1-3; CDR3 protein: CASSSPPDSGNTIYF; CDR3 DNA: TGTGCCAGCAGCTCTCCGCCAGACTCTGGAAACACCATATATTTT
V gene: TRBV5-6; clone size: NA; D gene: NA; J gene: TRBJ1-6; CDR3 protein: CASSLGYSGSPLHF; CDR3 DNA: TGTGCCAGCAGCTTGGGTTACTCGGGTTCACCCCTCCACTTT
V gene: TRBV7-2; clone size: once; D gene: TRBD2; J gene: TRBJ2-5; CDR3 protein: CASSLAFSGGEETQYF; CDR3 DNA: TGTGCCAGCAGCTTAGCCTTTAGCGGGGGGGAAGAGACCCAGTACTTC
V gene: TRBV3-1/TRBV3-2; clone size: once; D gene: TRBD2; J gene: TRBJ2-5; CDR3 protein: CASSQRLAGGQETQYF; CDR3 DNA: TGTGCCAGCAGCCAAAGGCTAGCGGGGGGGCAAGAGACCCAGTACTTC
V gene: TRBV27; clone size: NA; D gene: TRBD1; J gene: TRBJ2-5; CDR3 protein: CASSSGDRGSETQYF; CDR3 DNA: TGTGCCAGCAGTTCCGGTGACAGGGGCAGTGAGACCCAGTACTTC
V gene: TRBV28; clone size: NA; D gene: NA; J gene: TRBJ2-5; CDR3 protein: CASRLGEYGGVETQYF; CDR3 DNA: TGTGCCAGCAGGTTAGGGGAGTACGGGGGAGTAGAGACCCAGTACTTC
V gene: TRBV7-8; clone size: NA; D gene: NA; J gene: TRBJ1-6; CDR3 protein: CASSISLSGSPLHF; CDR3 DNA: TGTGCCAGCAGCATTTCCCTCTCGGGTTCACCCCTCCACTTT
V gene: TRBV12-3/TRBV12-4; clone size: NA; D gene: NA; J gene: TRBJ1-2; CDR3 protein: CASTLGVGGYTF; CDR3 DNA: TGTGCCAGCACCCTCGGGGTTGGAGGCTACACCTTC
V gene: TRBV9; clone size: NA; D gene: NA; J gene: TRBJ1-6; CDR3 protein: CASSPGQLASPLHF; CDR3 DNA: TGTGCCAGCAGCCCAGGACAGCTTGCTTCACCCCTCCACTTT
V gene: TRBV5-5; clone size: few; D gene: TRBD1; J gene: TRBJ2-7; CDR3 protein: CASSFGPYGTETYEQYF; CDR3 DNA: TGTGCCAGCAGCTTCGGGCCCTACGGGACAGAAACCTACGAGCAGTACTTC
V gene: TRBV7-9; clone size: NA; D gene: NA; J gene: TRBJ2-7; CDR3 protein: CASSLDAGREQYF; CDR3 DNA: TGTGCCAGCAGCTTGGACGCAGGGCGGGAGCAGTACTTC
V gene: TRBV28; clone size: once; D gene: TRBD1; J gene: TRBJ1-1; CDR3 protein: CASSLTGPDGEAFF; CDR3 DNA: TGTGCCAGCAGTTTGACAGGGCCGGATGGTGAAGCTTTCTTT
V gene: TRBV2; clone size: few; D gene: NA; J gene: TRBJ2-5; CDR3 protein: CASSEGPFETQYF; CDR3 DNA: TGTGCCAGCAGTGAAGGGCCTTTCGAGACCCAGTACTTC
V gene: TRBV5-6; clone size: NA; D gene: NA; J gene: TRBJ2-7; CDR3 protein: CASSFNYEQYF; CDR3 DNA: TGTGCCAGCAGCTTCAACTACGAGCAGTACTTC